Listed below are T cell receptor beta chains from one sample, sequenced in a study of T-cell reconstitution after alpha-beta-depleted transplantation in children. One entry per CDR3 protein, called by TCRdb with MiXCR from the PCR reads. The data show 450,000 to 600,000 distinct CDR3 sequences, 15% to 20% seen once. Sample: PBMCs from the stem cell graft donor, taken from the stem cell graft. All receptors come from a human donor who donated a stem cell graft to a child with acute lymphoblastic leukemia. CDR3s include the opening cysteine and the closing phenylalanine or tryptophan. D genes are given only for firm matches. Not all rows give a size; the values are once, few, many and, for expanded clones, a class.

D	V	length	size	J	CDR3	DNA
-	TRBV5-4	19	-	TRBJ1-6	CASSFSGDGYWDYNSPLHF	TGTGCCAGCAGCTTTTCGGGGGACGGCTATTGGGATTATAATTCACCCCTCCACTTT
TRBD1	TRBV28	16	-	TRBJ2-7	CASSLTGTATIYEQYF	TGTGCCAGCAGTTTGACCGGGACAGCCACCATCTACGAGCAGTACTTC
-	TRBV10-3	14	many	TRBJ1-3	CAISERTVGNTIYF	TGTGCCATCAGTGAGAGGACCGTCGGAAACACCATATATTTT
-	TRBV12-3/TRBV12-4	14	few	TRBJ2-3	CASSSRPVTDTQYF	TGTGCCAGCAGTTCTCGACCGGTCACAGATACGCAGTATTTT
-	TRBV4-1	15	few	TRBJ1-2	CASSQVLRTYDGYTF	TGCGCCAGCAGCCAAGTCCTGCGGACATACGATGGCTACACCTTC
TRBD2	TRBV29-1	18	-	TRBJ2-3	CSVEARVGGKDPTDTQYF	TGCAGCGTTGAAGCCAGGGTGGGAGGGAAAGATCCCACAGATACGCAGTATTTT
-	TRBV4-1	17	few	TRBJ2-1	CASSQGGGMAAYNEQFF	TGCGCCAGCAGCCAAGGAGGCGGCATGGCGGCCTACAATGAGCAGTTCTTC
TRBD2	TRBV20-1	17	-	TRBJ2-2	CSARTLSREGDTGELFF	TGCAGTGCTAGAACCCTTAGTCGGGAGGGCGACACCGGGGAGCTGTTTTTT
-	TRBV27	13	many	TRBJ2-7	CASSLGEFYEQYF	TGTGCCAGCAGTTTGGGGGAATTCTACGAGCAGTACTTC
-	TRBV27	15	few	TRBJ2-3	CASSSLAWIADTQYF	TGTGCCAGCAGTTCACTAGCATGGATCGCAGATACGCAGTATTTT
-	TRBV12-3/TRBV12-4	13	many	TRBJ2-7	CASSWTSSYEQYF	TGTGCCAGCAGTTGGACAAGCTCCTACGAGCAGTACTTC
-	TRBV5-6	15	few	TRBJ2-3	CASSLEGRAPDTQYF	TGTGCCAGCAGCTTGGAGGGCAGGGCACCAGATACGCAGTATTTT
-	TRBV13	14	-	TRBJ2-7	CASSLTGPDYEQYF	TGTGCCAGCAGCTTAACGGGGCCTGACTACGAGCAGTACTTC
TRBD1	TRBV5-1	17	few	TRBJ2-1	CASSLYTGRGTYNEQFF	TGCGCCAGCAGCCTATATACAGGCAGGGGGACCTACAATGAGCAGTTCTTC
-	TRBV5-1	16	many	TRBJ2-7	CASSPPEEPASYEQYF	TGCGCCAGCAGCCCCCCAGAGGAACCAGCCTCCTACGAGCAGTACTTC
-	TRBV11-1	14	few	TRBJ2-5	CASSGRQLVKTQYF	TGTGCCAGCAGCGGACGGCAATTAGTCAAGACCCAGTACTTC
-	TRBV19	13	-	TRBJ2-7	CASSMGVSYEQYF	TGTGCCAGTAGTATGGGGGTCTCCTACGAGCAGTACTTC
-	TRBV27	15	-	TRBJ1-2	CASSLRVRSNYGYTF	TGTGCCAGCAGTTTAAGGGTCAGATCTAACTATGGCTACACCTTC
TRBD2	TRBV4-1	15	few	TRBJ2-1	CASSHPGTSGNEQFF	TGCGCCAGCAGCCACCCCGGGACTAGCGGGAATGAGCAGTTCTTC
TRBD2	TRBV20-1	13	few	TRBJ2-1	CSARGLALGEQFF	TGCAGTGCAAGGGGACTAGCTCTTGGTGAGCAGTTCTTC
-	TRBV12-3/TRBV12-4	14	-	TRBJ2-1	CASISGRLYNEQFF	TGTGCCAGCATCTCCGGCCGGCTCTACAATGAGCAGTTCTTC
-	TRBV11-2	14	-	TRBJ2-2	CASSLPWDTGELFF	TGTGCCAGCAGCTTACCTTGGGACACCGGGGAGCTGTTTTTT
-	TRBV20-1	15	-	TRBJ1-5	CSARDAGISNQPQHF	TGCAGTGCTAGAGATGCAGGGATTAGCAATCAGCCCCAGCATTTT
TRBD2	TRBV15	13	-	TRBJ2-7	CATSREVAGEQYF	TGTGCCACCAGCAGAGAGGTAGCGGGCGAGCAGTACTTC
TRBD2	TRBV7-8	16	-	TRBJ2-3	CASSVGTSGSTDTQYF	TGTGCCAGCAGCGTTGGGACTAGCGGGTCAACAGATACGCAGTATTTT
-	TRBV19	14	-	TRBJ2-6	CASEPSSGANVLTF	TGTGCCAGTGAACCGAGTTCTGGGGCCAACGTCCTGACTTTC
-	TRBV7-2	14	-	TRBJ2-7	CASSPGVPSSEQYF	TGTGCCAGCAGCCCTGGGGTCCCTAGCTCCGAGCAGTACTTC
TRBD1	TRBV4-1	15	-	TRBJ2-7	CASSQDWQGVYEQYF	TGCGCCAGCAGCCAAGATTGGCAGGGGGTCTACGAGCAGTACTTC
-	TRBV7-2	17	-	TRBJ2-1	CASSPPGAVAVYNEQFF	TGTGCCAGCAGCCCCCCCGGGGCGGTAGCGGTCTACAATGAGCAGTTCTTC
TRBD1	TRBV7-9	14	few	TRBJ1-5	CASSPDRAIQPQHF	TGTGCCAGCAGCCCCGACAGGGCAATTCAGCCCCAGCATTTT
TRBD1	TRBV5-1	14	many	TRBJ2-5	CASSVDRGRETQYF	TGCGCCAGCAGCGTGGACAGGGGAAGGGAGACCCAGTACTTC
-	TRBV4-1	15	few	TRBJ2-1	CASSQVAGTRDEQFF	TGCGCCAGCAGCCAAGTGGCGGGGACCCGCGATGAGCAGTTCTTC
TRBD2	TRBV19	14	few	TRBJ2-7	CASSITSGTYEQYF	TGTGCCAGTAGTATTACTAGCGGGACTTACGAGCAGTACTTC
-	TRBV5-1	15	few	TRBJ1-4	CASSPGDATNEKLFF	TGCGCCAGCAGCCCCGGGGACGCAACTAATGAAAAACTGTTTTTT
-	TRBV5-1	15	few	TRBJ2-2	CASSLVVGTYGELFF	TGCGCCAGCAGCTTGGTGGTGGGAACATACGGGGAGCTGTTTTTT
-	TRBV10-2	14	many	TRBJ2-7	CASSEERIWYEQYF	TGCGCCAGCAGTGAGGAGAGGATTTGGTACGAGCAGTACTTC
-	TRBV7-9	13	-	TRBJ2-3	CASSLAVPDTQYF	TGTGCCAGCAGCTTAGCGGTCCCAGATACGCAGTATTTT
-	TRBV7-8	16	few	TRBJ2-3	CASSLARSGEMDTQYF	TGTGCCAGCAGCTTAGCGCGGTCAGGGGAGATGGATACGCAGTATTTT
-	TRBV7-9	13	few	TRBJ2-1	CASRSASSNEQFF	TGTGCCAGCAGGTCTGCTAGCTCCAATGAGCAGTTCTTC